This T cell receptor beta chain was sequenced for a study of T cell repertoires in cytomegalovirus infection. General study findings and limits: Clonotype analysis showed dominance of the ex vivo response by HLA-C-restricted CMV-specific TCR beta clonotypes. Adding up the frequency of public TCR beta families identified people who carried CMV plus the relevant HLA.

Using its own MiXCR run on the reads, TCRdb lists one record per CDR3 protein. The table lists around 770,000 distinct CDR3 sequences, 25% to 30% of them singletons. In germline, CDR1 is LNHNV, CDR2 YYDKDF (reference sequence). CDR3 length equals 15 residues. The V end lost 1 base, the J end lost 0 bases, and 9 bases lay between the germline ends. As concerns this clonotype: Antigen unknown.

Here the sequenced sample was cultured CD8+ T cells from PBMCs, taken from culture after CMV antigen stimulation. The TCR comes from a human donor in good health (CMV status not recorded). Some clones in this sample may be carry-over from other donors' samples. The chain joins TRBV15 to TRBJ1-1; D call uncertain. This CDR3 is CATSRVPTMNTEAFF. The CDR3 nucleotides are TGTGCCACCAGCAGAGTTCCTACCATGAACACTGAAGCTTTCTTT.